The 21 T cell receptor beta chains presented below share a single source sample, sequenced in a study of cytomegalovirus exposure and HLA in healthy donors. The assay was immunoSEQ multiplex PCR, and TCRdb's table has in-frame clones only and misses some. In the table there are roughly 330,000 clones, roughly nine tenths of which are singletons. Sequenced input: PBMCs. These receptor sequences come from a woman in her thirties in good health and CMV-seropositive.

This chain links TRBV19 with TRBJ2-1, with a possible D match to TRBD2 (6 bases). V shed 7 bases and J shed 0 bases, with 7 bases lying between them. This CDR3 is built from 13 residues. The germline gives CDR1 LNHDA, CDR2 SQIVND (reference sequence). The CDR3 DNA sequence: TGTGCCAGTACGGGAGACTCCTACAATGAGCAGTTCTTC. Its translation is CASTGDSYNEQFF.

The V gene is TRBV11-2, the J gene TRBJ1-2; no definite D call. Germline CDR1 SGHAT, CDR2 FQNNGV. The V gene lost 2 bases and the J gene lost 4 bases, with 14 bases spanning the gap. This CDR3 has 15 residues. DNA of the CDR3: TGTGCCAGCAGCTTACACGACGGAGGACTCTATGGCTACACCTTC. Encoded protein: CASSLHDGGLYGYTF.

The J gene is TRBJ1-2, the V gene TRBV28, with D possibly TRBD1 on 5 matching bases. The CDR3 loop spans 15 amino acids. Germline loops: CDR1 MDHEN, CDR2 SYDVKM. V was trimmed by 6 bases and J by 2 bases, leaving 16 bases between them. CDR3 sequence reads: CASSLAGNLNYGYTF. DNA of the CDR3: TGTGCCAGCAGCTTGGCAGGGAATTTAAACTATGGCTACACCTTC.

The chain couples TRBV5-1 to TRBJ2-2; TRBD2 matches at 10 bases. The V gene end was trimmed by 4 bases and the J gene end by 3 bases; junction bases not matched to a gene: 6. Germline V lookup: CDR1 SGHRS, CDR2 YFSETQ. This CDR3 contains 16 residues. CDR3 in DNA: TGCGCCAGCAGCCTCGGACTAGCGGACTACACCGGGGAGCTGTTTTTT. It codes for CASSLGLADYTGELFF.

A remark on this clone: The same CDR3 can be traced to other DNA sequences in this sample. The V gene is TRBV29-1, the J gene TRBJ2-1; D is undetermined. This CDR3 has 11 residues. V was cut by 3 bases and J by 1 base, with 1 base left in between. Germline lookup yields CDR1 SQVTM and CDR2 ANQGSEA. The CDR3 sequence: CSVESYNEQFF. The CDR3 DNA reads as TGCAGCGTTGAGTCCTACAATGAGCAGTTCTTC.

The chain joins TRBV4-1 to TRBJ1-4, with TRBD1 as a possible D gene (6 bases). This CDR3 is built from 15 residues. Germline CDR1 MGHRA, CDR2 YSYEKL. The V end was cut by 6 bases, the J end by 6 bases, with 17 bases between. The CDR3 bases are TGCGCCAGCAGTCACTTAACAGGGTCGGATGAAAAACTGTTTTTT. The encoded protein is CASSHLTGSDEKLFF.

The J gene is TRBJ2-1, the V gene TRBV6-1; D remains ambiguous. V was shortened by 4 bases and J by 6 bases, with 10 bases between the two germline ends. CDR1 is MNHNS and CDR2 is SASEGT in the germline V gene. This CDR3 has 13 amino acids. The CDR3 DNA sequence: TGTGCCAGCAGTGGGAAGACCGGCAATGAGCAGTTCTTC. It is translated as CASSGKTGNEQFF.

The chain has TRBV27 and TRBJ2-1, with D possibly called TRBD1 or TRBD2 (5 bases each). The germline V gene has CDR1 MNHEY and CDR2 SMNVEV (reference sequence). Trimming took 5 bases from V and 8 from J, leaving 16 bases between them. The CDR3 is 14 amino acids. The CDR3 bases are TGTGCCAGCAGTCCTGGGACCAGGGTTTATGAGCAGTTCTTC. This translates into CASSPGTRVYEQFF.

The V call is TRBV9, the J call TRBJ1-4, with 9 bases fitting TRBD1. CDR3 length: 15 amino acids. Trimming cost V 4 bases and J 2 bases; bases outside gene matches: 3. CDR1 and CDR2 from the germline V gene are SGDLS and YYNGEE. As DNA, the CDR3 is TGTGCCAGCAGCTACAGGGGGCTTACTAATGAAAAACTGTTTTTT. It is translated as CASSYRGLTNEKLFF.

V is TRBV5-6 and J is TRBJ2-5, with 7 bases aligning to TRBD1. V dropped 4 bases and J dropped 5; count of bases not matched to a gene: 14. The CDR3 has 16 residues. In germline, CDR1 is SGHDT, CDR2 YYEEEE. The CDR3 DNA follows: TGTGCCAGCAGCCTCCCCTCCACAGGGGTAGTGGAGACCCAGTACTTC. Residues: CASSLPSTGVVETQYF.

The chain has TRBV28 and TRBJ2-7, with 9 positions matching TRBD1. Germline V gives CDR1 MDHEN, CDR2 SYDVKM. V gave up 5 bases and J gave up 4 bases; unmatched junction bases: 6. This CDR3 is 14 amino acids long. CDR3 in DNA: TGTGCCAGCAGTCACGGGGACAGGGAGTACGAGCAGTACTTC. Its translation is CASSHGDREYEQYF.

The chain employs TRBV29-1 and TRBJ2-5; no firm D call. The CDR3 contains 12 residues. V gave up 4 bases and J gave up 0 bases, with 6 bases separating them. CDR1 is SQVTM and CDR2 is ANQGSEA in the germline V gene. The CDR3 DNA reads as TGCAGCGTTGGAAAGTACCAAGAGACCCAGTACTTC. Translated, it gives CSVGKYQETQYF.

The J gene is TRBJ2-7, the V gene TRBV28, with 7 bases identical to TRBD1. This CDR3 comprises 13 residues. The V gene end was trimmed by 11 bases and the J gene end by 7 bases; junction bases not matched to a gene: 14. The germline V gene encodes CDR1 MDHEN and CDR2 SYDVKM. The DNA of the CDR3 is TGTGCCTGCAACAATGACAGGGCTTATGAGCAGTACTTC. Its translation: CACNNDRAYEQYF. Supplemented by reference TRBV28 and TRBJ2-7, the full variable domain reads DVKVTQSSRYLVKRTGEKVFLECVQDMDHENMFWYRQDPGLGLRLIYFSYDVKMKEKGDIPEGYSVSREKKERFSLILESASTNQTSMYLCACNNDRAYEQYFGPGTRLTVT.

This clone was seen only a few times. The chain is built from TRBV11-3 and TRBJ2-2, with D tentatively TRBD1 (5 bases). Germline V gene lookup returns CDR1 SGHNT and CDR2 YENEEA. CDR3 length equals 13 residues. The germline V and J ends were trimmed by 3 bases and 6 bases, with 8 bases remaining between them. CDR3 in DNA: TGTGCCAGCAGCTTCAGGGTTTCCGGGGAGCTGTTTTTT. Encoded protein: CASSFRVSGELFF. The variable domain in full, with the rest retrieved from reference TRBV11-3 and TRBJ2-2, is EAGVVQSPRYKIIEKKQPVAFWCNPISGHNTLYWYLQNLGQGPELLIRYENEEAVDDSQLPKDRFSAERLKGVDSTLKIQPAELGDSAVYLCASSFRVSGELFFGEGSRLTVL.

The chain couples TRBV19 to TRBJ1-5, with D tentatively TRBD1 (6 bases). Germline-derived CDR1 and CDR2 are LNHDA and SQIVND (reference sequence). This CDR3 spans 15 amino acids. Deletions cut 6 bases from V and 5 bases from J, with 17 bases between. The DNA for the CDR3 is TGTGCCAGTAGCGCCACCGGGACATCCCATCAGCCCCAGCATTTT. It translates to CASSATGTSHQPQHF.

V is TRBV25-1 and J is TRBJ2-2; tentative D call: TRBD1 (6 bases). The CDR3 sequence is 15 residues long. The germline V and J ends were trimmed by 3 bases and 3 bases, with 11 bases remaining between them. CDR1 is MGHDK, CDR2 SYGVNS, per germline. As DNA, the CDR3 is TGTGCCAGCAGTGAGGTCGGACAGCACACCGGGGAGCTGTTTTTT. Its protein product is CASSEVGQHTGELFF.

The rearrangement uses TRBV28 and TRBJ2-7, with TRBD2 matching over 8 bases. The CDR3 covers 15 residues. Germline values: CDR1 MDHEN, CDR2 SYDVKM. V lost 5 bases to trimming and J lost 4 bases; unmatched junction nucleotides: 10. The CDR3 coding sequence is TGTGCCAGCAGTGCCTACGGGGGGGGAAGGTACGAGCAGTACTTC. As protein: CASSAYGGGRYEQYF.

This clone was seen a few times. The chain links TRBV7-9 to TRBJ1-5; 10 bases line up with TRBD1. CDR3 length equals 16 residues. The trim removed 1 base at V and 6 bases at J, leaving 6 bases unmatched. CDR1 SEHNR and CDR2 FQNEAQ come from the germline V gene (reference sequence). The CDR3 is CASSLVRGTGAQPQHF. In nucleotides, the CDR3 is TGTGCCAGCAGCTTAGTCAGAGGGACAGGGGCTCAGCCCCAGCATTTT.

The chain recombines TRBV5-1 with TRBJ2-1, with TRBD2 matching 13 bases. CDR1 is SGHRS and CDR2 is YFSETQ in the germline V gene. V lost 5 bases, J lost 8 bases, and 13 bases stayed unmatched. The CDR3 is 17 residues long. The CDR3 DNA sequence: TGCGCCAGCAGTTTTTCCGAACTAGCGGGAGGGCCGGATGAGCAGTTCTTC. Amino acids: CASSFSELAGGPDEQFF.

The chain couples TRBV7-8 to TRBJ2-7, with unresolved D. The ends were cut back, 1 base at V and 0 bases at J, with 10 bases in the middle. CDR1 is SGHVS, CDR2 FQNEAQ, per germline. The CDR3 sequence is 15 residues long. CDR3 DNA: TGTGCCAGCAGCTTAGAACCAGCAAACTCCTACGAGCAGTACTTC. It specifies CASSLEPANSYEQYF.

This chain uses TRBV11-2 with TRBJ2-7; 7 nucleotides match TRBD2. The V gene's germline CDR1 is SGHAT and CDR2 FQNNGV. V dropped 4 bases and J dropped 3; count of bases not matched to a gene: 6. The CDR3 has 14 residues. The CDR3 DNA reads as TGTGCCAGCAGCTCCGACGGGGGGAACTACGAGCAGTACTTC. This gives the protein CASSSDGGNYEQYF.